The 27 T cell receptor beta chains below were found in one sample sequenced in a study of OX40 agonist ivuxolimab in advanced cancers. Library method: the immunoSEQ multiplex PCR assay. The table comes from immuneACCESS by way of TCRdb, which keeps in-frame sequences with V and J called. Part of the clones is missing from these tables; in studies checked, under half for an unresolved V gene and the rest for unknown reasons. The sample table shows about 72,000 clones, and about 88% are seen once. Clones ranked in the top ten supply about 1% of the sample. The material was CD4+ or CD8+ T cells sorted from blood, obtained in a trial of the OX40 agonist ivuxolimab. These receptors all stem from an adult with an advanced solid tumor such as melanoma, head and neck, liver or kidney cancer.

The chain recombines TRBV5-1 with TRBJ1-2; D gene ambiguous. In germline, CDR1 is SGHRS, CDR2 YFSETQ. V lost 3 bases and J lost 8, with 14 bases in between. The CDR3 has 13 amino acids. CDR3 bases: TGCGCCAGCAGCTGGGAGGGAGGTACGGGCTACACCTTC. Translated, it gives CASSWEGGTGYTF.

The J gene is TRBJ2-7, the V gene TRBV6-6; weak D call: TRBD2 (7 bases). With 0 bases removed from V and 4 bases from J, the gap between germline ends came to 13 bases. The CDR3 runs 15 residues. Germline CDR1 reads MNHNY; CDR2 reads SVGAGI (reference sequence). The CDR3 reads CASSYSRRGPYEQYF. DNA for the CDR3: TGTGCCAGCAGTTACTCGAGGCGGGGGCCTTACGAGCAGTACTTC.

V is TRBV6-5 and J is TRBJ2-4; TRBD2 might be the D (5 bases). CDR1 and CDR2 from the germline V gene are MNHEY and SVGAGI. This CDR3 spans 13 amino acids. Trimming stripped 6 bases from V and 3 bases from J, with 9 bases between. The CDR3 sequence: CASRPEGKNIQYF. In DNA form, the CDR3 reads TGTGCCAGCAGGCCCGAGGGCAAAAACATTCAGTACTTC.

This sequence joins TRBV19 and TRBJ1-4, with D possibly being TRBD1 (5 bases). CDR1 LNHDA and CDR2 SQIVND come from the germline V gene (reference sequence). The CDR3 has 15 amino acids. V was pared by 5 bases and J by 5 bases, with 15 bases between. CDR3 DNA: TGTGCCAGTAGTCTCTGGCCGGGGCAGAATGAAAAACTGTTTTTT. It is translated as CASSLWPGQNEKLFF.

V and J are TRBV19 and TRBJ2-3; 9 bases fit TRBD2. The CDR3 is 16 residues long. The V and J ends lost 3 bases and 0 bases, in that order; junction bases with no gene match: 4. CDR1 and CDR2 (germline): LNHDA, SQIVND (reference sequence). The CDR3 spells CASSIVLAGSTDTQYF. CDR3 sequence (DNA): TGTGCCAGTAGTATCGTCCTAGCGGGAAGCACAGATACGCAGTATTTT.

CDR3: CASSLSANEKLFF. The CDR3 region has the DNA TGTGCCAGCAGCTTATCCGCTAATGAAAAACTGTTTTTT. The V and J genes are TRBV7-7 and TRBJ1-4; D is undetermined. The CDR3 runs to 13 residues. Germline V CDR1 and CDR2: SSHAT, FNYEAQ (reference sequence). Trimming pared 2 bases from V and 3 bases from J, leaving 4 bases between.

V is TRBV6-6 and J is TRBJ2-7; D remains unclear. Germline CDR1 is MNHNY and CDR2 is SVGAGI (reference sequence). V lost 5 bases and J 2 bases, leaving 7 bases between the germline ends. The CDR3 runs to 12 residues. CDR3 amino acids: CASSGMAYEQYF. The CDR3, as DNA: TGTGCCAGCAGTGGCATGGCCTACGAGCAGTACTTC.

The sample holds a few counts of this clone. This chain connects TRBV19 to TRBJ1-2, with TRBD1 matching over 7 bases. V lost 7 bases to trimming and J lost 7 bases; unmatched junction nucleotides: 9. CDR3 length equals 13 residues. Germline CDR1 and CDR2: LNHDA and SQIVND (reference sequence). The CDR3: CASTYRGGGGYTF. The CDR3 coding sequence is TGTGCCAGTACCTACAGGGGAGGAGGTGGCTACACCTTC.

The V call is TRBV5-5, the J call TRBJ2-5; D perhaps matches TRBD1 (6 bases). The CDR3 has 15 residues. CDR1 and CDR2 from the germline V gene are SGHKS and YYEKEE (reference sequence). Trimming pared 2 bases from V and 4 bases from J, leaving 15 bases between. CDR3 coding DNA: TGTGCCAGCAGCTTTCCTCAGGGGTGGAGAGAGACCCAGTACTTC. Protein sequence: CASSFPQGWRETQYF. The variable domain in full, completed from reference TRBV5-5 and TRBJ2-5, reads DAGVTQSPTHLIKTRGQQVTLRCSPISGHKSVSWYQQVLGQGPQFIFQYYEKEERGRGNFPDRFSARQFPNYSSELNVNALLLGDSALYLCASSFPQGWRETQYFGPGTRLLVL.

V usage is TRBV6-6 and J usage is TRBJ2-1; 8 bases agree with TRBD2. The CDR3 consists of 14 residues. Germline CDR1 reads MNHNY; CDR2 reads SVGAGI (reference sequence). V trimming: 6 bases; J trimming: 4 bases; junction bases outside the gene matches: 5. This CDR3 reads CASRQTSGYNEQFF. The CDR3 DNA reads TGTGCCAGCAGGCAAACTAGCGGATACAATGAGCAGTTCTTC.

The chain joins TRBV5-1 to TRBJ1-2; D not certain. The CDR3 covers 12 residues. Germline loops: CDR1 SGHRS, CDR2 YFSETQ. V shed 2 bases and J shed 4 bases, with 6 bases lying between them. Written as DNA, the CDR3 is TGCGCCAGCAGCTTCACGGGCTATGGCTACACCTTC. It encodes CASSFTGYGYTF.

The rearrangement joins TRBV5-8 to TRBJ2-3; TRBD2 matches 7 bases. The CDR3 is 16 amino acids. Germline CDR1 is SGHTS and CDR2 is YDEGEE. The junction had 11 bases not matched to a gene; V was cut back by 4 bases and J by 3 bases. Written as DNA, the CDR3 is TGTGCCAGCAGCCAGCAGGGAGGGGTCTTTACAGATACGCAGTATTTT. Its protein product is CASSQQGGVFTDTQYF.

This clone was counted between two and nine times. The chain recombines TRBV11-3 with TRBJ2-7; possible D gene TRBD1, 6 bases. CDR1 is SGHNT, CDR2 YENEEA, per germline. This CDR3 has 15 amino acids. Trimming shortened V by 7 bases and J by 0 bases, and 16 bases separated the two germline ends. The CDR3 sequence is CASTLGPDSSYEQYF. The CDR3 nucleotides are TGTGCCAGCACCCTCGGTCCGGACAGCTCCTACGAGCAGTACTTC.

The J gene is TRBJ2-1, the V gene TRBV5-1, with D perhaps given as TRBD1 or TRBD2 (5 bases each). This CDR3 has 15 amino acids. From germline, CDR1 is SGHRS and CDR2 YFSETQ. V was cut by 0 bases and J by 10 bases, with 17 bases left in between. This CDR3 is CASSLAGNRRGEQFF. DNA for the CDR3: TGCGCCAGCAGCTTGGCGGGAAATAGACGGGGCGAGCAGTTCTTC.

The chain combines TRBV5-4 with TRBJ1-5, with D hard to call. The CDR3 runs to 14 residues. CDR1 and CDR2 from the germline V gene are SGHNT and YYREEE (reference sequence). The ends were cut back, 1 base at V and 3 bases at J, with 8 bases in the middle. The CDR3 sequence is CASSLWGINQPQHF. The CDR3 DNA follows: TGTGCCAGCAGCTTGTGGGGAATCAATCAGCCCCAGCATTTT. Looking up the rest from reference TRBV5-4 and TRBJ1-5 gives the full variable domain: ETGVTQSPTHLIKTRGQQVTLRCSSQSGHNTVSWYQQALGQGPQFIFQYYREEENGRGNFPPRFSGLQFPNYSSELNVNALELDDSALYLCASSLWGINQPQHFGDGTRLSIL.

By sample fraction, this clone is medium-sized. V usage is TRBV27 and J usage is TRBJ1-1; 9 bases line up with TRBD1. The trim removed 6 bases at V and 1 base at J, leaving 6 bases unmatched. In germline, CDR1 is MNHEY, CDR2 SMNVEV (reference sequence). There are 15 residues in the CDR3. The CDR3 sequence is CASRTGQGRNTEAFF. The CDR3 nucleotides are TGTGCCAGCAGAACCGGACAGGGGAGGAACACTGAAGCTTTCTTT.

The rearrangement links TRBV6-1 to TRBJ1-1, with D possibly matching TRBD1 (6 bases). CDR3 length equals 14 residues. Germline CDR1 is MNHNS and CDR2 is SASEGT. Trimming removed 6 bases from V and 3 bases from J, with 14 bases in between. The CDR3 spells CASSVHREDTEAFF. The CDR3 nucleotides are TGTGCCAGCAGCGTCCACAGGGAAGACACTGAAGCTTTCTTT.

This chain connects TRBV18 to TRBJ2-7; 14 bases match TRBD2. Germline V gene lookup returns CDR1 KGHSH and CDR2 LQKENI. After removal of 3 bases from V and 6 bases from J, the junction contained 4 bases not matched to a gene. This CDR3 contains 15 residues. CDR3 in DNA: TGTGCCAGCTCACCGGGACTAGCGGGGGTCTCCGAGCAGTACTTC. Translation gives CASSPGLAGVSEQYF.

This clone came up once. V gene TRBV7-2 combines with J gene TRBJ2-7; D may be TRBD1 (5 bases). Trimming left V 3 bases short and J 0 bases short, with 9 bases between. This CDR3 has 14 amino acids. CDR1 and CDR2 from the germline V gene are SGHTA and FQGNSA. The CDR3: CASSFDSGSYEQYF. CDR3 nucleotides: TGTGCCAGCAGCTTTGACAGTGGCTCCTACGAGCAGTACTTC.

The chain carries TRBV28 and TRBJ2-7; D is perhaps TRBD1 (5 bases). There are 13 residues in the CDR3. V lost 2 bases to trimming and J lost 11 bases, with 16 bases between them. The germline CDR1 and CDR2 sequences are MDHEN and SYDVKM. CDR3 in DNA: TGTGCCAGCAGTTTAGACATAGACAGTAGTAAGTACTTC. Translation gives CASSLDIDSSKYF.

The chain uses TRBV15 and TRBJ2-5; unclear D gene. The CDR3 is made up of 16 amino acids. The germline V gene encodes CDR1 LNHNV and CDR2 YYDKDF (reference sequence). Deletions cut 0 bases from V and 1 base from J, with 12 bases between. CDR3: CATSRDPMAIQETQYF. The CDR3 nucleotides read TGTGCCACCAGCAGAGACCCCATGGCCATCCAAGAGACCCAGTACTTC.

This chain connects TRBV2 to TRBJ1-4; D is unresolved. The CDR3 sequence is 14 residues long. The V and J ends lost 7 bases and 5 bases respectively, with 14 bases between them. Per the germline V gene, CDR1 is SNHLY and CDR2 is FYNNEI. The DNA for the CDR3 is TGTGCCAGCAATATAGGGTCCGAGAATGAAAAACTGTTTTTT. This codes for CASNIGSENEKLFF.

The gene calls are TRBV7-6 and TRBJ2-1; 8 nucleotides match TRBD2. This CDR3 has 14 residues. The junction had 2 bases not matched to a gene; V was cut back by 1 base and J by 6 bases. From germline, CDR1 is SGHVS and CDR2 FNYEAQ. In DNA form, the CDR3 reads TGTGCCAGCAGCTTAGTCGGGGGGGCCAATGAGCAGTTCTTC. Protein product: CASSLVGGANEQFF.

This sequence joins TRBV6-5 and TRBJ1-1; D gene ambiguous. The germline V and J ends were trimmed by 10 bases and 0 bases, with 9 bases remaining between them. The germline CDR1 and CDR2 sequences are MNHEY and SVGAGI. The CDR3 consists of 12 residues. The CDR3: CATRTLNTEAFF. The CDR3 DNA sequence: TGTGCCACCAGGACCCTGAACACTGAAGCTTTCTTT.

J is TRBJ1-3 and V is TRBV7-6, with unresolved D. Trimming shortened V by 4 bases and J by 2 bases, and 15 bases separated the two germline ends. CDR3 length: 16 residues. Germline-derived CDR1 and CDR2 are SGHVS and FNYEAQ. The CDR3 nucleotides are TGTGCCAGCAGCTCGGGCCTCCCCAGAGCTGGAAACACCATATATTTT. It codes for CASSSGLPRAGNTIYF. The entire variable domain, with the rest obtained from reference TRBV7-6 and TRBJ1-3, is as follows: GAGVSQSPRYKVTKRGQDVALRCDPISGHVSLYWYRQALGQGPEFLTYFNYEAQQDKSGLPNDRFSAERPEGSISTLTIQRTEQRDSAMYRCASSSGLPRAGNTIYFGEGSWLTVV.

The V and J genes are TRBV11-3 and TRBJ1-2, with D perhaps matching TRBD1 (5 bases). Germline CDR1 SGHNT, CDR2 YENEEA. V was trimmed by 5 bases and J by 4 bases, leaving 17 bases between them. The length of the CDR3 is 15 residues. The DNA of the CDR3 is TGTGCCAGCAGCACGGGGACCCCTATACCCTATGGCTACACCTTC. Its translation: CASSTGTPIPYGYTF. Together with reference TRBV11-3 and TRBJ1-2, the CDR3 gives the full variable domain: EAGVVQSPRYKIIEKKQPVAFWCNPISGHNTLYWYLQNLGQGPELLIRYENEEAVDDSQLPKDRFSAERLKGVDSTLKIQPAELGDSAVYLCASSTGTPIPYGYTFGSGTRLTVV.

The genes are TRBV10-3 and TRBJ2-1; 7 bases fit TRBD2. CDR3 length equals 15 residues. Unmatched junction bases numbered 8, after V lost 4 bases and J lost 5 bases. The germline V gene has CDR1 ENHRY and CDR2 SYGVKD. As DNA, the CDR3 is TGTGCCATCAGTGTAGGGACTACGCTTGACAATGAGCAGTTCTTC. Encoded protein: CAISVGTTLDNEQFF.